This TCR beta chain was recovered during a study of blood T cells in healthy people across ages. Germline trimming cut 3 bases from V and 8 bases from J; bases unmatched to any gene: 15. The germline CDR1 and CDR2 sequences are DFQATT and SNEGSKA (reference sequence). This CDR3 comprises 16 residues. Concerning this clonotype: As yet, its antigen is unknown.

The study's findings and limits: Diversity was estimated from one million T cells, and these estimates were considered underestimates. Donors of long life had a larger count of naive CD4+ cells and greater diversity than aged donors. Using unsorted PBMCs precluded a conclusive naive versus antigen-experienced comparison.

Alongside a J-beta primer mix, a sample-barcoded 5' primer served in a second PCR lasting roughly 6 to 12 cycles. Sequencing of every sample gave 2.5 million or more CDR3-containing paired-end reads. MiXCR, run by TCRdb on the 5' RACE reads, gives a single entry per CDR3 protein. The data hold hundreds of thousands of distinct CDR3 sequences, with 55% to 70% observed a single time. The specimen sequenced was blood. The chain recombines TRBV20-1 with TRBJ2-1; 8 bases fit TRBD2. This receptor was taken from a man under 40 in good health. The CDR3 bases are TGCAGTGCTAGTACCTACTTCGCGGGAGGTAATTATGAGCAGTTCTTC. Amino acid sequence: CSASTYFAGGNYEQFF.